This T cell receptor (beta chain) was captured in a study of vaccination effects on CD4 cells after COVID-19. About the research overall: Samples came 142 and 148 days after COVID-19 diagnosis, before vaccination. Overall study results and limits: Clones induced by infection and by vaccine showed marked clonal contraction late after vaccination.

Under the ViraFEST assay, PBMC were stimulated with viral peptide pools so that antigen-specific CD4+ T cells expanded. Sequencing was performed afterwards. At the end of 9 to 11 days of culture, CD4+ T cells were isolated. Sometime from March through December 2020, the person acquired a SARS-CoV-2 infection that PCR confirmed. Cultures of some 1.8 million PBMC per well contained about 9.5 IU/ml IL-2 plus 10 ug/ml peptides. The authors exchanged half the medium for IL-2 medium on days 3 and 7. The data were produced by immunoSEQ multiplex PCR, yet TCRdb's version contains in-frame clones alone and is incomplete. Of about 45,000 clones in the sample, under 80% were seen once. CDR3 length equals 16 residues. CDR1 is SGHTA, CDR2 FQGTGA, per germline. The V and J ends lost 4 bases and 7 bases, in that order; junction bases with no gene match: 9. Comment on this clone: The antigen remains undetermined.

The source was CD4+ T cells from PBMCs cultured with a peptide pool, collected before COVID-19 vaccination. This sequence joins TRBV7-3 and TRBJ2-3, with 12 bases fitting TRBD2. The sequence was obtained from a human donor who had a prior SARS-CoV-2 infection. CDR3: CASSSLTSGSPNTQYF. The CDR3 DNA sequence: TGTGCCAGCAGCTCATTGACTAGCGGGAGCCCTAATACGCAGTATTTT.